The 8 T cell receptor beta chains reported below all come from one sample, sequenced in a study of T-cell reconstitution after alpha-beta-depleted transplantation in children. Unique molecular identifiers were incorporated into the prepared TCRbeta library. TCRdb re-derived calls from the PCR reads in MiXCR, one entry per CDR3 protein. The sample has a few hundred thousand distinct CDR3 sequences; 27% are singletons. The specimen comprised PBMCs, sampled before TCRalphabeta/CD19-depleted stem cell transplant. The receptors here all came from a boy under two years old with Wiskott-Aldrich syndrome, due to receive a stem cell transplant.

The genes are TRBV6-5 and TRBJ2-2; D remains unclear. Germline V gene lookup returns CDR1 MNHEY and CDR2 SVGAGI. This CDR3 is 13 amino acids long. V lost 1 base and J lost 7, with 7 bases in between. CDR3 residues: CASSYWLIGELFF. CDR3 in DNA: TGTGCCAGCAGTTACTGGTTGATCGGGGAGCTGTTTTTT.

The rearrangement links TRBV3-1 to TRBJ1-1, with no clear D. Germline V lookup: CDR1 LGHDT, CDR2 YNNKEL (reference sequence). The CDR3 runs 12 residues. Trimming took 4 bases from V and 8 from J, leaving 11 bases between them. The CDR3 spells CASSLQVGEAFF. The CDR3 nucleotides are TGTGCCAGCAGCCTCCAGGTAGGCGAAGCTTTCTTT.

The sample holds a few counts of this clonotype. This sequence joins TRBV12-3 or TRBV12-4 and TRBJ2-5; D unclear. Trimming removed 3 bases from V and 4 bases from J, with 6 bases in between. This CDR3 spans 12 amino acids. CDR3 sequence: CASSFEVETQYF. The CDR3 bases are TGTGCCAGCAGTTTTGAGGTAGAGACCCAGTACTTC.

The chain couples TRBV29-1 to TRBJ1-3, with D hard to call. This CDR3 region has 13 residues. V gave up 4 bases and J gave up 3 bases, with 10 bases separating them. Looked up from germline, CDR1 is SQVTM and CDR2 is ANQGSEA. CDR3 sequence: CSVVPGSGNTIYF. CDR3 DNA: TGCAGCGTTGTACCGGGAAGTGGAAACACCATATATTTT.

The rearrangement links TRBV30 to TRBJ1-5, with a tentative D call TRBD1 (6 bases). This CDR3 region has 14 residues. V was shortened by 3 bases and J by 7 bases, with 16 bases between the two germline ends. From germline, CDR1 is GTSNPN and CDR2 SVGIG (reference sequence). The CDR3 reads CAWRAGGPRQPQHF. DNA of the CDR3: TGTGCCTGGAGGGCCGGGGGGCCACGCCAGCCCCAGCATTTT.

The V gene is TRBV20-1, the J gene TRBJ1-5; weak D call: TRBD1 (6 bases). This CDR3 is built from 14 residues. Germline V gene data show CDR1 as DFQATT and CDR2 as SNEGSKA (reference sequence). Trimming stripped 4 bases from V and 2 bases from J, with 12 bases between. CDR3: CSAKQGGGNQPQHF. For the CDR3, the DNA is TGCAGTGCTAAACAGGGAGGTGGCAATCAGCCCCAGCATTTT.

The genes are TRBV2 and TRBJ2-3; TRBD2 matches at 9 bases. CDR1 SNHLY and CDR2 FYNNEI come from the germline V gene. The CDR3 contains 17 residues. Trimming cost V 5 bases and J 3 bases; bases outside gene matches: 12. The CDR3 DNA reads TGTGCCAGCAGTCCGACTAGCGGCCCTCTTAGGACAGATACGCAGTATTTT. Translation: CASSPTSGPLRTDTQYF.

J is TRBJ2-1 and V is TRBV11-1; D is perhaps TRBD2 (6 bases). The CDR3 length is 17 residues. Germline CDR1 SGHAT, CDR2 FQDESV (reference sequence). Trimming removed 3 bases at V and 10 bases at J, with 25 bases between. The CDR3, as DNA: TGTGCCAGCAGCTTCTCTTTGCTGCGGGATGGGAGCGGCGAGCAGTTCTTC. Protein sequence: CASSFSLLRDGSGEQFF.